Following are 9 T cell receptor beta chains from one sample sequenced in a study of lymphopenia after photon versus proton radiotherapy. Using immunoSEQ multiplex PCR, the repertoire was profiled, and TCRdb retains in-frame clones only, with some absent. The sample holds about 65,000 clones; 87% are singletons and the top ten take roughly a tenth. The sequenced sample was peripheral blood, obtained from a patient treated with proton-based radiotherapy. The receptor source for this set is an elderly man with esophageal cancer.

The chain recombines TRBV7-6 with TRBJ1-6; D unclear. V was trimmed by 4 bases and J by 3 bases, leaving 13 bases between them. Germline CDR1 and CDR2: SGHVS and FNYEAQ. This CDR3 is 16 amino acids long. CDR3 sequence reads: CASSSGAGLYNSPLHF. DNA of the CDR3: TGTGCCAGCAGCTCCGGAGCGGGCCTCTATAATTCACCCCTCCACTTT.

In nucleotides, the CDR3 is TGTGCCAGCAGTGTAGAGGCTAACTATGGCTACACCTTC. It specifies CASSVEANYGYTF. The chain couples TRBV2 to TRBJ1-2; D gene ambiguous. V shed 4 bases and J shed 0 bases, with 6 bases lying between them. The CDR3 runs 13 residues. Germline V gives CDR1 SNHLY, CDR2 FYNNEI.

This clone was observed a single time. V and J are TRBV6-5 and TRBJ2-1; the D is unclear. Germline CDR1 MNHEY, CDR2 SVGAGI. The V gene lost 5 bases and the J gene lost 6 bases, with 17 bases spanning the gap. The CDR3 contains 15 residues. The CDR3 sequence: CASSPTGFYGNEQFF. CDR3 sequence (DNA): TGTGCCAGCAGTCCGACGGGCTTCTACGGCAATGAGCAGTTCTTC.

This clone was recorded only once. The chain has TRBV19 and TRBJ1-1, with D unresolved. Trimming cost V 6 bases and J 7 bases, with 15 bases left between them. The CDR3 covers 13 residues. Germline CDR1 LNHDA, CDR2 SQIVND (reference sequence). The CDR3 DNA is TGTGCCAGTAGAGATCACGAACAAATTGAAGCTTTCTTT. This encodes CASRDHEQIEAFF.

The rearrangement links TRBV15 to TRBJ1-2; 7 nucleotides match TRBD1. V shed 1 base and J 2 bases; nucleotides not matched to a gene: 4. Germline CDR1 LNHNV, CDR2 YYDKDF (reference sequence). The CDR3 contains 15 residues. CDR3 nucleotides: TGTGCCACCAGCAGAGGGGACAGAAACAACTATGGCTACACCTTC. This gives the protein CATSRGDRNNYGYTF. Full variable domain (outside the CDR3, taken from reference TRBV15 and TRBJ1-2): DAMVIQNPRYQVTQFGKPVTLSCSQTLNHNVMYWYQQKSSQAPKLLFHYYDKDFNNEADTPDNFQSRRPNTSFCFLDIRSPGLGDTAMYLCATSRGDRNNYGYTFGSGTRLTVV.

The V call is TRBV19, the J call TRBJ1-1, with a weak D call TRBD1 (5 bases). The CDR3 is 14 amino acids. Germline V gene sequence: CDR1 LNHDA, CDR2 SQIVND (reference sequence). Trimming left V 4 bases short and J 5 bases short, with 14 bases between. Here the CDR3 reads CASSTGTPGTEAFF. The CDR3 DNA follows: TGTGCCAGTAGTACCGGGACTCCAGGAACTGAAGCTTTCTTT. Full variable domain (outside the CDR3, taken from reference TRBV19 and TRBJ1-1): DGGITQSPKYLFRKEGQNVTLSCEQNLNHDAMYWYRQDPGQGLRLIYYSQIVNDFQKGDIAEGYSVSREKKESFPLTVTSAQKNPTAFYLCASSTGTPGTEAFFGQGTRLTVV.

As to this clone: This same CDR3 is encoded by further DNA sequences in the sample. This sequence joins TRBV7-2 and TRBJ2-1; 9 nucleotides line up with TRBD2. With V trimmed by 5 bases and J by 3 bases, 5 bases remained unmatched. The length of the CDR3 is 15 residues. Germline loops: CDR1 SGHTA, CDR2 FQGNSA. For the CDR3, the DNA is TGTGCCAGCAGCCTCGGACTAGCGAGCTACAATGAGCAGTTCTTC. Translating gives CASSLGLASYNEQFF.

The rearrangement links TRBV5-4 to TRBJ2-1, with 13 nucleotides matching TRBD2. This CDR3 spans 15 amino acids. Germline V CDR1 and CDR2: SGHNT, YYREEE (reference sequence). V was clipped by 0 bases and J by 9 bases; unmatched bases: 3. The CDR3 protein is CASSLAGTSGAEQFF. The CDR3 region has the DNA TGTGCCAGCAGCTTGGCCGGGACTAGCGGGGCTGAGCAGTTCTTC.

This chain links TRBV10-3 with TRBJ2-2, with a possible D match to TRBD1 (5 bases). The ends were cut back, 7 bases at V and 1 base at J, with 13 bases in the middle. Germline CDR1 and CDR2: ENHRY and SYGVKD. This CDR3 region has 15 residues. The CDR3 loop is CAINSYQGNTGELFF. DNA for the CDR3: TGTGCCATCAACAGTTATCAGGGGAACACCGGGGAGCTGTTTTTT.